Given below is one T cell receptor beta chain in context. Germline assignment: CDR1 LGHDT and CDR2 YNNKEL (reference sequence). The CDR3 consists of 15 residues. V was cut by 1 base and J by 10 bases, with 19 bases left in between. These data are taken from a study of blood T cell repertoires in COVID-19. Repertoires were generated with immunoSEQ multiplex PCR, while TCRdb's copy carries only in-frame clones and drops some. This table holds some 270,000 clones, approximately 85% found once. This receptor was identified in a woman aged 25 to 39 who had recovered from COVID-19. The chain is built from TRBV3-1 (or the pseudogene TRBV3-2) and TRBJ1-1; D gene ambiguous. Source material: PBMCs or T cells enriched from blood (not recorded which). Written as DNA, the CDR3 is TGTGCCAGCAGCCAAGGACTTTCGGGAGAGATAGGAGCTTTCTTT. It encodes CASSQGLSGEIGAFF.